These 30 T cell receptor beta chains were all obtained from the same sample, sequenced in a study of long-term antiretroviral therapy in people with HIV. The assay, immunoSEQ v3.0, was run at survey level. Sequencing was performed with immunoSEQ multiplex PCR; in TCRdb, only in-frame clones are kept and a portion is missing. This sample has roughly 18,000 clones; roughly nine tenths occur once, and the top ten carry approximately 9.6%. Source: unsorted PBMCs, taken 3 years after starting antiretroviral therapy. The receptor set was obtained from a man aged 45-65 years with HIV.

The V and J genes are TRBV2 and TRBJ1-2; D is possibly TRBD1 (6 bases). V shed 6 bases and J shed 5 bases, with 10 bases lying between them. This CDR3 comprises 12 residues. Germline CDR1 reads SNHLY; CDR2 reads FYNNEI. CDR3: CASRTGYYGYTF. CDR3 sequence (DNA): TGTGCCAGCAGGACAGGTTATTATGGCTACACCTTC.

J is TRBJ1-2 and V is TRBV6-5, with D perhaps matching TRBD1 (5 bases). CDR1 is MNHEY, CDR2 SVGAGI, per germline. This CDR3 is 14 amino acids long. V lost 7 bases and J 0 bases, leaving 12 bases between the germline ends. CDR3 region: CASTAGATNYGYTF. CDR3 bases: TGTGCCAGCACCGCCGGGGCAACTAACTATGGCTACACCTTC.

The gene calls are TRBV5-6 and TRBJ2-1; a possible D gene is TRBD2 (6 bases). Germline V gene lookup returns CDR1 SGHDT and CDR2 YYEEEE. The CDR3 runs to 17 residues. V was cut by 5 bases and J by 4 bases, with 22 bases left in between. The CDR3 protein is CASSPPDSSGPYNEQFF. In nucleotides, the CDR3 is TGTGCCAGCAGTCCCCCCGATAGCAGCGGGCCATACAATGAGCAGTTCTTC.

The chain combines TRBV6-1 with TRBJ2-2, with 7 bases aligning to TRBD2. Germline lookup yields CDR1 MNHNS and CDR2 SASEGT. The CDR3 spans 15 residues. J gave up 6 bases and V 2 bases, and 6 bases lay outside the gene matches. The CDR3 DNA is TGTGCCAGCAGTGAACCCCGGGGGGATCCCGGGGAGCTGTTTTTT. It encodes CASSEPRGDPGELFF.

The chain joins TRBV5-1 to TRBJ2-7; 7 nucleotides line up with TRBD2. This CDR3 has 12 residues. Per the germline V gene, CDR1 is SGHRS and CDR2 is YFSETQ. This chain's CDR3 is CAPGRGSREQYF. DNA of the CDR3: TGCGCTCCAGGGCGGGGGAGTCGCGAGCAGTACTTC.

The V and J genes are TRBV18 and TRBJ1-6, with D maybe TRBD1 (6 bases). The CDR3 has 13 residues. The V gene lost 3 bases and the J gene lost 16 bases, with 16 bases spanning the gap. Germline values: CDR1 KGHSH, CDR2 LQKENI. DNA for the CDR3: TGTGCCAGCTCACCTAAGGACAGCACAAATCTCCACTTT. Encoded protein: CASSPKDSTNLHF.

The chain employs TRBV9 and TRBJ1-1; no reliable D call. Germline V gene lookup returns CDR1 SGDLS and CDR2 YYNGEE. V lost 0 bases to trimming and J lost 3 bases, with 12 bases between them. This CDR3 comprises 15 residues. This CDR3 reads CASSVATWRDTEAFF. CDR3 nucleotides: TGTGCCAGCAGCGTAGCTACGTGGAGGGACACTGAAGCTTTCTTT.

This clone was seen a handful of times. The chain carries TRBV6-1 and TRBJ2-7; TRBD1 might be the D (5 bases). CDR3 size: 14 residues. The V gene's germline CDR1 is MNHNS and CDR2 SASEGT. The germline V and J ends were trimmed by 7 bases and 5 bases, with 18 bases remaining between them. The CDR3 coding sequence is TGTGCCAGCAAATCACTTCAGGGTACCGACGAGCAGTACTTC. Amino acids: CASKSLQGTDEQYF.

The chain carries TRBV7-8 and TRBJ2-2; 9 nucleotides align to TRBD2. The junction had 6 bases not matched to a gene; V was cut back by 5 bases and J by 2 bases. The germline V gene encodes CDR1 SGHVS and CDR2 FQNEAQ. CDR3 size: 16 residues. The CDR3 bases are TGTGCCAGCAGCGTCAGGACTAGCGTTAACACCGGGGAGCTGTTTTTT. Protein product: CASSVRTSVNTGELFF.

This sequence joins TRBV27 and TRBJ1-5; tentative D call: TRBD1 (5 bases). The CDR3 is 14 residues long. The V and J ends lost 3 bases and 8 bases respectively, with 14 bases between them. In germline, CDR1 is MNHEY, CDR2 SMNVEV (reference sequence). Here the CDR3 reads CASSFGLGGEPQHF. The CDR3 DNA sequence: TGTGCCAGCAGTTTTGGTCTCGGGGGGGAGCCCCAGCATTTT.

This clone was found a few times. The CDR3 reads CASSQGTGQPNYGYTF. The CDR3 region has the DNA TGCGCCAGCAGCCAAGGGACGGGACAACCTAACTATGGCTACACCTTC. V and J are TRBV4-3 and TRBJ1-2, with D possibly being TRBD1 (6 bases). Trimming removed 1 base from V and 0 bases from J, with 12 bases in between. Per the germline V gene, CDR1 is LGHNA and CDR2 is YSLEER. The CDR3 covers 16 residues.

V is TRBV30 and J is TRBJ1-1, with D perhaps TRBD1 (5 bases). V gave up 0 bases and J gave up 5 bases, with 13 bases separating them. Per germline, CDR1 GTSNPN and CDR2 SVGIG (reference sequence). This CDR3 is built from 14 residues. The CDR3 DNA reads TGTGCCTGGAGTGTACACTCTGCAGGGACTGAAGCTTTCTTT. It is translated as CAWSVHSAGTEAFF.

This chain connects TRBV5-1 to TRBJ2-1; 8 nucleotides align to TRBD2. Germline lookup yields CDR1 SGHRS and CDR2 YFSETQ. Unmatched junction bases numbered 13, after V lost 4 bases and J lost 7 bases. CDR3 length: 16 residues. The CDR3: CASSQGRGAVVNEQFF. The CDR3 bases are TGCGCCAGCAGCCAAGGGCGGGGGGCCGTGGTGAATGAGCAGTTCTTC.

V and J are TRBV7-2 and TRBJ2-1; D is unresolved. V lost 1 base and J 10 bases, leaving 5 bases between the germline ends. The CDR3 is 11 residues long. CDR1 is SGHTA and CDR2 is FQGNSA in the germline V gene. CDR3 in DNA: TGTGCCAGCAGCTTAGTGGGGGAGCAGTTCTTC. Protein: CASSLVGEQFF.

The gene calls are TRBV5-4 and TRBJ2-3; D is unresolved. V was trimmed by 2 bases and J by 4 bases, leaving 8 bases between them. The length of the CDR3 is 13 residues. The germline gives CDR1 SGHNT, CDR2 YYREEE (reference sequence). The CDR3 protein is CASSLEASDTQYF. The CDR3 nucleotides are TGTGCCAGCAGCTTAGAGGCCTCAGATACGCAGTATTTT.

J is TRBJ2-2 and V is TRBV30; 8 nucleotides agree with TRBD1. V trimming: 2 bases; J trimming: 3 bases; junction bases outside the gene matches: 11. Germline lookup yields CDR1 GTSNPN and CDR2 SVGIG (reference sequence). CDR3 length: 17 amino acids. DNA of the CDR3: TGTGCCTGGAGTCCGGACAGGGTGAATCGAGACACCGGGGAGCTGTTTTTT. Amino acids: CAWSPDRVNRDTGELFF.

The chain recombines TRBV29-1 with TRBJ2-7; the D is unclear. Germline CDR1 is SQVTM and CDR2 is ANQGSEA. This CDR3 is 11 amino acids long. The ends were cut back, 2 bases at V and 0 bases at J, with 2 bases in the middle. CDR3 sequence (DNA): TGCAGCGTTGAAAGCTCCTACGAGCAGTACTTC. Translating it yields CSVESSYEQYF.

The V and J genes are TRBV19 and TRBJ1-1; TRBD1 might be the D (5 bases). The CDR3 has 13 residues. Germline V gene data show CDR1 as LNHDA and CDR2 as SQIVND (reference sequence). V lost 7 bases to trimming and J lost 6 bases, with 15 bases between them. This chain's CDR3 is CASIGGRWAEAFF. CDR3 bases: TGTGCCAGTATTGGGGGACGATGGGCTGAAGCTTTCTTT.

V usage is TRBV28 and J usage is TRBJ1-1; no definite D call. The V end was cut by 4 bases, the J end by 9 bases, with 12 bases between. In germline, CDR1 is MDHEN, CDR2 SYDVKM. This CDR3 is 12 amino acids long. The CDR3 loop reads CASSYSWQKAFF. CDR3 DNA: TGTGCCAGCAGTTATAGTTGGCAAAAAGCTTTCTTT.

This sequence joins TRBV19 and TRBJ1-1, with D possibly being TRBD1 (5 bases). V shed 5 bases and J shed 5 bases, with 18 bases lying between them. CDR1 and CDR2 from the germline V gene are LNHDA and SQIVND (reference sequence). The CDR3 is 15 residues long. The CDR3 sequence is CASSPLVGGGTEAFF. CDR3 coding DNA: TGTGCCAGTAGTCCTCTGGTTGGGGGGGGGACTGAAGCTTTCTTT.

This chain connects TRBV5-1 to TRBJ1-6; D is unclear. Germline V lookup: CDR1 SGHRS, CDR2 YFSETQ. Deletions cut 1 base from V and 7 bases from J, with 12 bases between. The CDR3 is 15 residues long. In nucleotides, the CDR3 is TGCGCCAGCAGCTTGAACTGGGGAGGGAATTCACCCCTCCACTTT. This sequence encodes CASSLNWGGNSPLHF.

This clone was seen a few times. This chain links TRBV15 with TRBJ1-5; D remains ambiguous. The V and J ends lost 5 bases and 7 bases respectively, with 12 bases between them. The CDR3 is 13 residues long. From germline, CDR1 is LNHNV and CDR2 YYDKDF (reference sequence). The CDR3 nucleotides are TGTGCCACCAGCCAAGGGTTGGGGCAGCCCCAGCATTTT. Its translation: CATSQGLGQPQHF.

This chain uses TRBV25-1 with TRBJ2-7; D not certain. From germline, CDR1 is MGHDK and CDR2 SYGVNS. V lost 1 base to trimming and J lost 6 bases, with 1 base between them. The CDR3 is made up of 10 amino acids. The CDR3 nucleotides read TGTGCCAGCAGTGAATGCGAGCAGTACTTC. Its protein product is CASSECEQYF.

This clone occurred once. V is TRBV11-2 and J is TRBJ2-7; D might be TRBD2 (5 bases). The CDR3 runs 13 residues. CDR1 is SGHAT, CDR2 FQNNGV, per germline. V was clipped by 3 bases and J by 2 bases, with 8 bases between them. The CDR3 region is CASSFTGTYEQYF. CDR3 coding DNA: TGTGCCAGCAGCTTTACGGGGACCTACGAGCAGTACTTC.

The V gene is TRBV27, the J gene TRBJ2-1, with 10 bases matching TRBD2. The CDR3 sequence is 15 residues long. The junction had 9 bases not matched to a gene; V was cut back by 6 bases and J by 7 bases. Germline V gene data show CDR1 as MNHEY and CDR2 as SMNVEV (reference sequence). The CDR3 sequence is CASRERGGGRNEQFF. The DNA of the CDR3 is TGTGCCAGCAGGGAGCGGGGGGGCGGTCGGAATGAGCAGTTCTTC.

This clone was counted between two and nine times. The chain combines TRBV6-1 with TRBJ1-5; weak D call: TRBD1 (5 bases). Germline CDR1 MNHNS, CDR2 SASEGT. CDR3 length: 12 residues. Trimming removed 5 bases at V and 6 bases at J, with 8 bases between. The CDR3 DNA follows: TGTGCCAGCAGTCAGGGCAGTCAGCCCCAGCATTTT. Residues: CASSQGSQPQHF.

The CDR3 loop is CASSPTGRSSYNEQFF. The CDR3 nucleotides are TGTGCCAGCAGCCCGACTGGTCGGAGCTCCTACAATGAGCAGTTCTTC. The V and J genes are TRBV2 and TRBJ2-1; D is undetermined. CDR3 length: 16 amino acids. V was clipped by 6 bases and J by 0 bases, with 15 bases between them. Germline V gene lookup returns CDR1 SNHLY and CDR2 FYNNEI.

The chain carries TRBV7-3 and TRBJ1-2; D is ambiguous. The germline CDR1 and CDR2 sequences are SGHTA and FQGTGA. Between the trimmed V and J ends, which lost 7 bases and 6 bases, there was a span of 15 bases. CDR3 length equals 13 residues. CDR3: CASNNQAGDGYTF. DNA of the CDR3: TGTGCCAGCAACAACCAGGCAGGTGATGGCTACACCTTC. Using reference TRBV7-3 and TRBJ1-2 for the parts outside the CDR3, the full variable domain is GAGVSQTPSNKVTEKGKYVELRCDPISGHTALYWYRQSLGQGPEFLIYFQGTGAADDSGLPNDRFFAVRPEGSVSTLKIQRTERGDSAVYLCASNNQAGDGYTFGSGTRLTVV.

The V gene is TRBV5-1, the J gene TRBJ2-1, with D hard to call. Trimming took off 4 bases at V and 2 bases at J, with 1 base between the two ends. Germline loops: CDR1 SGHRS, CDR2 YFSETQ. This CDR3 comprises 11 residues. The DNA for the CDR3 is TGCGCCAGCAGCACCTACAATGAGCAGTTCTTC. It codes for CASSTYNEQFF.

The chain has TRBV5-1 and TRBJ2-7; maybe TRBD2 (5 bases). Germline-derived CDR1 and CDR2 are SGHRS and YFSETQ. V gave up 0 bases and J gave up 5 bases, with 15 bases separating them. This CDR3 comprises 15 residues. CDR3 in amino acids: CASSLVLGEGNEQYF. The CDR3 region has the DNA TGCGCCAGCAGCTTGGTTCTGGGTGAGGGCAACGAGCAGTACTTC. Full variable domain (outside the CDR3, taken from reference TRBV5-1 and TRBJ2-7): KAGVTQTPRYLIKTRGQQVTLSCSPISGHRSVSWYQQTPGQGLQFLFEYFSETQRNKGNFPGRFSGRQFSNSRSEMNVSTLELGDSALYLCASSLVLGEGNEQYFGPGTRLTVT.